The 3 T cell receptor beta chains reported below all come from one sample, sequenced in a study of shared clonotypes between healthy human individuals. Assay: immunoSEQ multiplex PCR; the TCRdb copy retains only in-frame clones and omits some. The sample lists 2,100,000 or so clones; around 95% were seen once. Sequenced sample: naive CD4+ T cells sorted from blood. The subset: CD45RA+ positively selected. These receptors all stem from a man aged 18 to 30 in good health.

The rearrangement links TRBV7-2 to TRBJ2-3, with D perhaps matching TRBD2 (6 bases). Germline lookup yields CDR1 SGHTA and CDR2 FQGNSA. The CDR3 spans 17 residues. V was shortened by 0 bases and J by 2 bases, with 15 bases between the two germline ends. In nucleotides, the CDR3 is TGTGCCAGCAGCTTAGCGGGACCAGGGACTGTCACAGATACGCAGTATTTT. This encodes CASSLAGPGTVTDTQYF.

CDR3 nucleotide sequence: TGCGCCAGCAGCTTGGGGTCCAGGACCCTCACAGATACGCAGTATTTT. This codes for CASSLGSRTLTDTQYF. This sequence joins TRBV5-1 and TRBJ2-3; no clear D. The CDR3 is 16 amino acids. The germline CDR1 and CDR2 sequences are SGHRS and YFSETQ. V was shortened by 0 bases and J by 2 bases, with 13 bases between the two germline ends.

In this sample, this clone turned up once. The chain is built from TRBV4-1 and TRBJ2-7; the match to TRBD2 covers 8 bases. This CDR3 has 16 residues. With 1 base clipped from V and 3 bases from J, the junction kept 8 bases outside the gene matches. Germline-derived CDR1 and CDR2 are MGHRA and YSYEKL. The CDR3 region has the DNA TGCGCCAGCAGCCAAGGGGCGGGCGGGAGGATCTACGAGCAGTACTTC. Its protein product is CASSQGAGGRIYEQYF.